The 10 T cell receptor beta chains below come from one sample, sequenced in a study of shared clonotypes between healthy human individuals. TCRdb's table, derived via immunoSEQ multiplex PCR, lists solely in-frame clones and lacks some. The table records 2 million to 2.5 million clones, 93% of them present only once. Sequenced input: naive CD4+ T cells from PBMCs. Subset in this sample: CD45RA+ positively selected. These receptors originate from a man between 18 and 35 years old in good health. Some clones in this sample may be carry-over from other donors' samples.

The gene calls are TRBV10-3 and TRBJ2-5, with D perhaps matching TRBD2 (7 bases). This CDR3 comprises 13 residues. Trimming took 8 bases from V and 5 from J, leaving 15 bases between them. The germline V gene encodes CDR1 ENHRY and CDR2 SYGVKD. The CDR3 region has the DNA TGTGCCATCGCTTCAGAGGGGGGGGAGACCCAGTACTTC. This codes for CAIASEGGETQYF.

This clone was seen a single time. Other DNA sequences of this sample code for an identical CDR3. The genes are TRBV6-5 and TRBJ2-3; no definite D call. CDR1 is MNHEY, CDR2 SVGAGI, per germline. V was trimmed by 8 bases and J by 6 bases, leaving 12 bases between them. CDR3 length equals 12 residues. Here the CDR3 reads CASSSKGDTQYF. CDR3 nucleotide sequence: TGTGCCAGCTCCTCTAAAGGTGATACGCAGTATTTT.

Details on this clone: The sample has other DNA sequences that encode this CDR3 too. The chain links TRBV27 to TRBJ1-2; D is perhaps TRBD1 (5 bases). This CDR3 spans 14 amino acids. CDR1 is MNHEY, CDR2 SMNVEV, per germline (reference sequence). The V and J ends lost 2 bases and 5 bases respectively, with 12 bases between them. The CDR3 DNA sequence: TGTGCCAGCAGTTTAACAGGTGGAGGGTATGGCTACACCTTC. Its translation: CASSLTGGGYGYTF.

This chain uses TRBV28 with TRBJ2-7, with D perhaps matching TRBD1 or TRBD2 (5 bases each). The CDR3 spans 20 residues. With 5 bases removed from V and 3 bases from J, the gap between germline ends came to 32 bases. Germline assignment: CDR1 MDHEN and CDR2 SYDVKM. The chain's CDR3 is CASSPPRQAIPNRDRYEQYF. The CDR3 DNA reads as TGTGCCAGCAGTCCCCCTCGGCAGGCAATCCCCAACCGGGACCGCTACGAGCAGTACTTC.

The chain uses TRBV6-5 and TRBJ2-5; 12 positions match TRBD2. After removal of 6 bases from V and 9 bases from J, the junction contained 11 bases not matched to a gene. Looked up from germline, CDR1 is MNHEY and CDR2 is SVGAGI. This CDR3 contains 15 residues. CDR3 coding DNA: TGTGCCAGCAGCAGCACTAGCGGGAGGCCACTGCCCCAGTACTTC. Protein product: CASSSTSGRPLPQYF.

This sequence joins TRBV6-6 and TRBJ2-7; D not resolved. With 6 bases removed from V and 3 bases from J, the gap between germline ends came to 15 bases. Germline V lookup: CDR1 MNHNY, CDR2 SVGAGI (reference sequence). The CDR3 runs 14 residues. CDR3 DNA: TGTGCCAGCAGCCTATATGGGCCCTACTACGAGCAGTACTTC. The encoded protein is CASSLYGPYYEQYF.

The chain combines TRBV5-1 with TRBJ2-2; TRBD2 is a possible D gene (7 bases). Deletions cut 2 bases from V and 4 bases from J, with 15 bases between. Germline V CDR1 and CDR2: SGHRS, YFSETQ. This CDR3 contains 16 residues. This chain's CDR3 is CASSLQGGGITGELFF. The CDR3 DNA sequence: TGCGCCAGCAGCTTACAGGGAGGGGGTATCACCGGGGAGCTGTTTTTT.

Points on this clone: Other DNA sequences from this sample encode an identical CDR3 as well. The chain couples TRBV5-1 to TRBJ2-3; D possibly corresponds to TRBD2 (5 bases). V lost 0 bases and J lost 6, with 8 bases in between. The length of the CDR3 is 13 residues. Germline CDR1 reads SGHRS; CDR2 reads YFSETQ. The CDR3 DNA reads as TGCGCCAGCAGCTTGGCTGGCGGGGATACGCAGTATTTT. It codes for CASSLAGGDTQYF.

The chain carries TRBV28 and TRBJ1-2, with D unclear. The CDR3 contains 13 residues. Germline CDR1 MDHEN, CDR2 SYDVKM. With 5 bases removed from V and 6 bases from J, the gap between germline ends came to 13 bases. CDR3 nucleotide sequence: TGTGCCAGCAGTCTCGTCAGTGTGGATGGCTACACCTTC. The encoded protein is CASSLVSVDGYTF.

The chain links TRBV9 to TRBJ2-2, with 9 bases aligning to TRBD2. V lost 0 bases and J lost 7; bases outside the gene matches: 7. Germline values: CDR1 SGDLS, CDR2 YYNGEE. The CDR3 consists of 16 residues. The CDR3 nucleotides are TGTGCCAGCAGCGTAGGGGCTAGCGGGAAGGTCGGGGAGCTGTTTTTT. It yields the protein CASSVGASGKVGELFF. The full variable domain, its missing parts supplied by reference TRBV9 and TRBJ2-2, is DSGVTQTPKHLITATGQRVTLRCSPRSGDLSVYWYQQSLDQGLQFLIQYYNGEERAKGNILERFSAQQFPDLHSELNLSSLELGDSALYFCASSVGASGKVGELFFGEGSRLTVL.